The clone carrying this T cell receptor (beta chain) was counted a single time. No antigen is known for it. These data are taken from a study of CD8 T cells in ankylosing spondylitis. Whole-study results and caveats: Seemingly distinctive of ankylosing spondylitis blood was a TCR beta motif formed by eight highly homologous variants. A CD8+ phenotype characterized the disease-linked clones, which were relatively rare in peripheral blood. Enrichment of disease-linked clones was reportedly significant in matched ankylosing spondylitis synovial fluid. Reactive arthritis synovial fluid and blood previously showed some of these motif variants.

5'-RACE, quantitative and with molecular barcodes, yielded the TCR beta libraries. From the 5' RACE reads, TCRdb called clonotypes with MiXCR, one entry per CDR3 protein. The sample lists 700,000 or so distinct CDR3 sequences; over 15% were seen once. V dropped 2 bases and J dropped 3; count of bases not matched to a gene: 6. Germline V gene lookup returns CDR1 DFQATT and CDR2 SNEGSKA (reference sequence). The CDR3 contains 15 residues. Material: blood, either unsorted or a sorted T cell fraction (not recorded which). This sequence joins TRBV20-1 and TRBJ2-7, with 11 bases lining up with TRBD2. The sequence came from a male donor with ankylosing spondylitis. CDR3 sequence reads: CSARPVLAGDYEQYF. The CDR3 region has the DNA TGCAGTGCTAGACCGGTACTAGCGGGAGACTACGAGCAGTACTTC.